The 24 T cell receptor beta chains given below trace back to one sample, sequenced in a study of T cells in tumors after PD-1 blockade. Data came from immunoSEQ multiplex PCR; TCRdb stores just in-frame clones and leaves some out. The sample carries 5,000 to 6,500 clones, around 83% recorded once. This material consisted of PBMCs, taken after anti-PD-1 therapy. The source is a human donor with advanced basal cell or squamous cell carcinoma (not recorded which).

This clone came up once. The chain uses TRBV5-8 and TRBJ2-2; D gene uncertain. The CDR3 contains 15 residues. Per germline, CDR1 SGHTS and CDR2 YDEGEE. Trimming took 4 bases from V and 0 from J, leaving 10 bases between them. The CDR3, as DNA: TGTGCCAGCAGCAAACAGCGAACGAACACCGGGGAGCTGTTTTTT. Amino acids: CASSKQRTNTGELFF.

The chain employs TRBV5-1 and TRBJ2-5; TRBD2 matches at 8 bases. Germline CDR1 and CDR2: SGHRS and YFSETQ. This CDR3 is built from 15 residues. Trimming at V came to 1 base and at J to 3 bases, leaving 5 bases not matched to a gene. For the CDR3, the DNA is TGCGCCAGCAGCTTGTGGCCAGCGGGGGAAGAGACCCAGTACTTC. It is translated as CASSLWPAGEETQYF.

The chain joins TRBV2 to TRBJ2-7, with a weak D call TRBD1 (8 bases). From germline, CDR1 is SNHLY and CDR2 FYNNEI. The V gene lost 8 bases and the J gene lost 6 bases, with 14 bases spanning the gap. The CDR3 sequence is 12 residues long. This CDR3 is CASLDREGEQYF. CDR3 DNA sequence: TGTGCCAGCCTGGACAGGGAGGGCGAGCAGTACTTC.

The rearrangement links TRBV28 to TRBJ2-1; D gene uncertain. This CDR3 is built from 15 residues. Germline loops: CDR1 MDHEN, CDR2 SYDVKM. The V end lost 7 bases, the J end lost 4 bases, and 17 bases lay between the germline ends. CDR3 sequence: CASTLRNPSYNEQFF. The CDR3, as DNA: TGTGCCAGCACTCTTAGGAACCCCTCGTACAATGAGCAGTTCTTC.

The rearrangement links TRBV5-1 to TRBJ1-1; no clear D. V gave up 6 bases and J gave up 8 bases, with 20 bases separating them. Germline CDR1 reads SGHRS; CDR2 reads YFSETQ. The CDR3 covers 14 residues. CDR3 in amino acids: CASTPLPQALEAFF. The CDR3 region has the DNA TGCGCCAGCACCCCCCTCCCACAAGCACTAGAAGCTTTCTTT. The full variable domain, rest sourced from reference TRBV5-1 and TRBJ1-1, is KAGVTQTPRYLIKTRGQQVTLSCSPISGHRSVSWYQQTPGQGLQFLFEYFSETQRNKGNFPGRFSGRQFSNSRSEMNVSTLELGDSALYLCASTPLPQALEAFFGQGTRLTVV.

In DNA, the CDR3 is TGTGCCAGCAGCGTAAGGATGAGCTCCTACAATGAGCAGTTCTTC. It specifies CASSVRMSSYNEQFF. The chain links TRBV9 to TRBJ2-1, with D unclear. The CDR3 contains 15 residues. From germline, CDR1 is SGDLS and CDR2 YYNGEE. Trimming took off 1 base at V and 0 bases at J, with 8 bases between the two ends.

This clone was recorded a few times. CDR3 in amino acids: CASSSAGGRRTDTQYF. For the CDR3, the DNA is TGTGCCAGCAGTTCAGCGGGGGGACGGCGAACAGATACGCAGTATTTT. The chain combines TRBV6-5 with TRBJ2-3; TRBD2 matches 9 bases. V shed 4 bases, J shed 3 bases, and the junction held 8 bases outside the gene matches. The CDR3 consists of 16 residues. Germline CDR1 and CDR2: MNHEY and SVGAGI.

The chain carries TRBV28 and TRBJ1-2, with unresolved D. V was shortened by 7 bases and J by 7 bases, with 10 bases between the two germline ends. The CDR3 runs to 11 residues. Germline assignment: CDR1 MDHEN and CDR2 SYDVKM. For the CDR3, the DNA is TGTGCCAGCACTAGGTTGGGTGGCTACACCTTC. This translates into CASTRLGGYTF.

The J gene is TRBJ2-7, the V gene TRBV20-1; tentatively, D is TRBD1 (6 bases). The length of the CDR3 is 15 residues. The germline V gene has CDR1 DFQATT and CDR2 SNEGSKA (reference sequence). With 5 bases removed from V and 4 bases from J, the gap between germline ends came to 21 bases. The CDR3 protein is CSARGQPPVLYEQYF. CDR3 coding DNA: TGCAGTGCTCGTGGACAGCCCCCCGTTTTATACGAGCAGTACTTC.

This clone turned up a few times. V is TRBV30 and J is TRBJ1-6, with D possibly being TRBD1 (6 bases). The length of the CDR3 is 16 residues. Trimming took off 2 bases at V and 3 bases at J, with 14 bases between the two ends. From germline, CDR1 is GTSNPN and CDR2 SVGIG (reference sequence). The CDR3 DNA reads as TGTGCCTGGAGTTACCAGACAGGAGACTATAATTCACCCCTCCACTTT. Residues: CAWSYQTGDYNSPLHF.

This chain connects TRBV6-2 or TRBV6-3 to TRBJ1-5; 9 bases align to TRBD1. The CDR3 extends over 16 amino acids. With 4 bases clipped from V and 2 bases from J, the junction kept 6 bases outside the gene matches. Per germline, CDR1 MNHEY and CDR2 SVGEGT. CDR3 coding DNA: TGTGCCAGCAGTTGGGGGACAGGGTTGGGCAATCAGCCCCAGCATTTT. This translates into CASSWGTGLGNQPQHF.

The chain combines TRBV7-6 with TRBJ2-2, with TRBD2 matching over 10 bases. Germline lookup yields CDR1 SGHVS and CDR2 FNYEAQ. CDR3 size: 17 residues. J lost 5 bases, V lost 1 base, and 7 bases had no gene match. The CDR3: CASSLGAGGPGTGELFF. The CDR3 DNA follows: TGTGCCAGCAGCTTAGGAGCGGGGGGGCCGGGTACCGGGGAGCTGTTTTTT.

The V call is TRBV9, the J call TRBJ1-3; tentatively, D is TRBD1 (5 bases). In germline, CDR1 is SGDLS, CDR2 YYNGEE. V lost 3 bases and J lost 8, with 21 bases in between. This CDR3 contains 16 residues. Here the CDR3 DNA reads TGTGCCAGCAGCGCCCCGGGGGGAGGGCTAACGGACACCATATATTTT. Encoded protein: CASSAPGGGLTDTIYF. The variable domain in full, with the rest retrieved from reference TRBV9 and TRBJ1-3, is DSGVTQTPKHLITATGQRVTLRCSPRSGDLSVYWYQQSLDQGLQFLIQYYNGEERAKGNILERFSAQQFPDLHSELNLSSLELGDSALYFCASSAPGGGLTDTIYFGEGSWLTVV.

This sequence joins TRBV7-9 and TRBJ2-3; D may be TRBD2 (5 bases). V lost 1 base, J lost 6 bases, and 23 bases lay in between. The germline gives CDR1 SEHNR, CDR2 FQNEAQ (reference sequence). The length of the CDR3 is 18 residues. In DNA, the CDR3 is TGTGCCAGCAGCTTAGAGGGTGAGGGAATCTTTTACACCGATACGCAGTATTTT. As protein: CASSLEGEGIFYTDTQYF.

This chain links TRBV10-3 with TRBJ1-2, with TRBD1 as a possible D gene (5 bases). The CDR3 consists of 14 residues. Between the trimmed V and J ends, which lost 0 bases and 4 bases, there was a span of 9 bases. CDR1 and CDR2 from the germline V gene are ENHRY and SYGVKD. CDR3 sequence (DNA): TGTGCCATCAGTGAGTCACAGGAGAGCTATGGCTACACCTTC. This encodes CAISESQESYGYTF.

Points on this clone: Other DNA sequences in this specimen translate into the identical CDR3. The rearrangement uses TRBV5-6 and TRBJ2-2; possibly TRBD2 for D (5 bases). Trimming removed 0 bases at V and 5 bases at J, with 5 bases between. Germline V gene data show CDR1 as SGHDT and CDR2 as YYEEEE. The CDR3 spans 13 residues. CDR3 protein: CASSLAGTGELFF. DNA for the CDR3: TGTGCCAGCAGCTTGGCGGGGACCGGGGAGCTGTTTTTT.

The chain recombines TRBV23-1 with TRBJ2-5, with D hard to call. TRBV23-1 is assigned to the ORF class and has an uncertain function. The CDR3 totals 12 residues. Trimming left V 6 bases short and J 5 bases short, with 10 bases between. CDR3 in amino acids: CASSDRPETQYF. CDR3 nucleotides: TGCGCCAGCAGCGATAGGCCTGAGACCCAGTACTTC.

The chain couples TRBV27 to TRBJ2-7; 13 bases align to TRBD2. Trimming at V came to 6 bases and at J to 2 bases, leaving 7 bases not matched to a gene. From germline, CDR1 is MNHEY and CDR2 SMNVEV (reference sequence). The CDR3 is 16 residues long. The CDR3 loop is CASRSTSGGAPYEQYF. Written as DNA, the CDR3 is TGTGCCAGCAGGTCAACTAGCGGGGGGGCCCCCTACGAGCAGTACTTC.

The chain employs TRBV7-2 and TRBJ2-3, with D unresolved. V shed 5 bases and J shed 6 bases, with 15 bases lying between them. The length of the CDR3 is 14 residues. CDR1 is SGHTA and CDR2 is FQGNSA in the germline V gene. CDR3 region: CASSERLARDTQYF. Here the CDR3 DNA reads TGTGCCAGCAGCGAGAGATTAGCAAGGGATACGCAGTATTTT.

The chain uses TRBV20-1 and TRBJ1-2; D is unresolved. V was shortened by 2 bases and J by 7 bases, with 8 bases between the two germline ends. There are 11 residues in the CDR3. The germline CDR1 and CDR2 sequences are DFQATT and SNEGSKA (reference sequence). CDR3 DNA: TGCAGTGCTAGAATACCGGGTGGCTACACCTTC. This sequence encodes CSARIPGGYTF.

The chain is built from TRBV27 and TRBJ1-6, with TRBD1 matching over 7 bases. J lost 9 bases, V lost 2 bases, and 4 bases had no gene match. Germline V gene sequence: CDR1 MNHEY, CDR2 SMNVEV (reference sequence). The CDR3 runs to 14 residues. CDR3 protein: CASSLRAGGSPLHF. The DNA of the CDR3 is TGTGCCAGCAGTTTAAGGGCAGGGGGTTCACCCCTCCACTTT.

The chain employs TRBV7-2 and TRBJ2-5; TRBD1 matches at 7 bases. Trimming took 0 bases from V and 9 from J; bases not matched to a gene: 7. This CDR3 region has 14 residues. CDR1 is SGHTA, CDR2 FQGNSA, per germline. In DNA, the CDR3 is TGTGCCAGCAGCTTAGCGATCGACCAGGGGGCCCAGTACTTC. Translated, it gives CASSLAIDQGAQYF.

This clone was detected a few times. CDR3 sequence (DNA): TGTGCCAGCAGTTTATCTAGCGGGGGACTGACCGGGGAGCTGTTTTTT. It yields the protein CASSLSSGGLTGELFF. The gene calls are TRBV27 and TRBJ2-2, with 9 bases aligning to TRBD2. Per the germline V gene, CDR1 is MNHEY and CDR2 is SMNVEV (reference sequence). The CDR3 covers 16 residues. The V and J ends lost 0 bases and 5 bases, in that order; junction bases with no gene match: 4.

The chain couples TRBV7-2 to TRBJ2-7, with 8 bases that match TRBD2. V shed 5 bases, J shed 2 bases, and the junction held 8 bases outside the gene matches. The CDR3 length is 15 residues. Germline lookup yields CDR1 SGHTA and CDR2 FQGNSA. The CDR3 is CASSLSGGLTYEQYF. CDR3 nucleotides: TGTGCCAGCAGCCTCAGCGGGGGTCTTACCTACGAGCAGTACTTC.